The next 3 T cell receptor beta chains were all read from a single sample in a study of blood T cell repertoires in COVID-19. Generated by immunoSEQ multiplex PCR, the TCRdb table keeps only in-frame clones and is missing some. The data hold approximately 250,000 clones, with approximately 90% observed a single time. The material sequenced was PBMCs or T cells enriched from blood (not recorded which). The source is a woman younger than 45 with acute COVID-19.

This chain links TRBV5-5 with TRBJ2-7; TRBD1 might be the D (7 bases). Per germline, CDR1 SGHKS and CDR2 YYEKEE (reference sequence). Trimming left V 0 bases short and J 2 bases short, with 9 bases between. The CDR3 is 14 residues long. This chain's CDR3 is CASSLGRGPYEQYF. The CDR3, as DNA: TGTGCCAGCAGCTTGGGGAGGGGGCCCTACGAGCAGTACTTC.

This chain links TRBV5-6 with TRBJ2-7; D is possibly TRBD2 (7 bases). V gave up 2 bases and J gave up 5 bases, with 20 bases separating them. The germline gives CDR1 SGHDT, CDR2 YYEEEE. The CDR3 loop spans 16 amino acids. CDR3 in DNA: TGTGCCAGCAGCTTAGGGGGAGGACTAGGAAGTAACGAGCAGTACTTC. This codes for CASSLGGGLGSNEQYF.

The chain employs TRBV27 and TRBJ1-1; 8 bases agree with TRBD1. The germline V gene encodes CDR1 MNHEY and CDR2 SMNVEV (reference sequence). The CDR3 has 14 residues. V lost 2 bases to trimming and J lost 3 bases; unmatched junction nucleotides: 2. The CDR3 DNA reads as TGTGCCAGCAGTTTACAGACAGGGGACACTGAAGCTTTCTTT. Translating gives CASSLQTGDTEAFF.